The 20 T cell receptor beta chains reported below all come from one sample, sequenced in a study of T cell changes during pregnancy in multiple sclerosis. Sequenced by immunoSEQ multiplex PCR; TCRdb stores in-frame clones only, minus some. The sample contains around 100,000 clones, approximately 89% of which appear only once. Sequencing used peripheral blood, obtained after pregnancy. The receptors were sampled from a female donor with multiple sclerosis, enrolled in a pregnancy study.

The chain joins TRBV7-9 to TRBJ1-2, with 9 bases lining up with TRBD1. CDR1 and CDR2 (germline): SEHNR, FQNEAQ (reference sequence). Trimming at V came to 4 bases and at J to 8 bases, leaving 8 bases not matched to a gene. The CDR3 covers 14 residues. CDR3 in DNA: TGTGCCAGCAGCTCCGTGACAGGGGGTATGGGCTACACCTTC. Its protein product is CASSSVTGGMGYTF. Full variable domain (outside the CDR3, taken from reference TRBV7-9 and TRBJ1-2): DTGVSQNPRHKITKRGQNVTFRCDPISEHNRLYWYRQTLGQGPEFLTYFQNEAQLEKSRLLSDRFSAERPKGSFSTLEIQRTEQGDSAMYLCASSSVTGGMGYTFGSGTRLTVV.

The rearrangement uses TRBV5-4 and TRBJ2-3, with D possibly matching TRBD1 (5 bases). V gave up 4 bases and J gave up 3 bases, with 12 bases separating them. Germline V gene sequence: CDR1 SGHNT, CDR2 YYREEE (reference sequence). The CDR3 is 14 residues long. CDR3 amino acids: CASSRRQPTDTQYF. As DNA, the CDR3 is TGTGCCAGCAGCCGTCGACAGCCTACAGATACGCAGTATTTT.

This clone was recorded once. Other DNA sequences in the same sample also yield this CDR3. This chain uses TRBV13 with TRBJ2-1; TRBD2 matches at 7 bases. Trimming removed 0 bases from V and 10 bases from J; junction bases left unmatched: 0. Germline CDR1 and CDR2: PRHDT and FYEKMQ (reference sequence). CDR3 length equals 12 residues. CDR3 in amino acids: CASSLGRGEQFF. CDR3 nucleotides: TGTGCCAGCAGCTTAGGGCGGGGGGAGCAGTTCTTC.

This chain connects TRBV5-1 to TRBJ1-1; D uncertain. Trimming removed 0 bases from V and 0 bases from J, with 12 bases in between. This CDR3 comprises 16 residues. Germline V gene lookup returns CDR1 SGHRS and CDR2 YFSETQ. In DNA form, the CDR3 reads TGCGCCAGCAGCTTGGGGCAGAACCAAATGAACACTGAAGCTTTCTTT. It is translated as CASSLGQNQMNTEAFF. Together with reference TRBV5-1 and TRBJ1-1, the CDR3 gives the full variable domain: KAGVTQTPRYLIKTRGQQVTLSCSPISGHRSVSWYQQTPGQGLQFLFEYFSETQRNKGNFPGRFSGRQFSNSRSEMNVSTLELGDSALYLCASSLGQNQMNTEAFFGQGTRLTVV.

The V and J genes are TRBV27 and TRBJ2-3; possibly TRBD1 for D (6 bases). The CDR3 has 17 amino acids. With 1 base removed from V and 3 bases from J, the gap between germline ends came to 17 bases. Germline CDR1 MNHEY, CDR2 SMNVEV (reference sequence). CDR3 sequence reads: CASSLFHQGQATDTQYF. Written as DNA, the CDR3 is TGTGCCAGCAGTTTATTCCATCAGGGGCAAGCGACAGATACGCAGTATTTT.

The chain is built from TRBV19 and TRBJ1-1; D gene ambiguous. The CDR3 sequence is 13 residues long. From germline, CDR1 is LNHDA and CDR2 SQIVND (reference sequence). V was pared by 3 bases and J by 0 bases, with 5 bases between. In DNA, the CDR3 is TGTGCCAGTAGTATTACAGTGAACACTGAAGCTTTCTTT. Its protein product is CASSITVNTEAFF. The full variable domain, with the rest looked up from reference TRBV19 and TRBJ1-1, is DGGITQSPKYLFRKEGQNVTLSCEQNLNHDAMYWYRQDPGQGLRLIYYSQIVNDFQKGDIAEGYSVSREKKESFPLTVTSAQKNPTAFYLCASSITVNTEAFFGQGTRLTVV.

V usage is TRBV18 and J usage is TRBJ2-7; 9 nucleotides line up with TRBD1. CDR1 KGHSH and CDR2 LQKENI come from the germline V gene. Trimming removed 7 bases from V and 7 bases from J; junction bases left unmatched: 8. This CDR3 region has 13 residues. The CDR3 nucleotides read TGTGCCAGCTTAAAGGACAGGGGATTGGAGCAGTACTTC. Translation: CASLKDRGLEQYF.

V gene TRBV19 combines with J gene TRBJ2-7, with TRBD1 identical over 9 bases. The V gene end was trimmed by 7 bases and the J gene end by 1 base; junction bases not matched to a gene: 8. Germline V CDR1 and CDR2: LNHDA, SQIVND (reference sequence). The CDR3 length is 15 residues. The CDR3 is CASNSGTGLSYEQYF. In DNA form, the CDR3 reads TGTGCCAGTAATTCCGGGACAGGGCTATCCTACGAGCAGTACTTC.

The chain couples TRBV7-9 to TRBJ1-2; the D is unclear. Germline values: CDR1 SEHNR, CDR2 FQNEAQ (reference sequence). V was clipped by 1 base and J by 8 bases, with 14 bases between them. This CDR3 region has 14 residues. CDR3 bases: TGTGCCAGCAGCTTAGGTAGCCCCCCGAGGGGCTACACCTTC. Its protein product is CASSLGSPPRGYTF.

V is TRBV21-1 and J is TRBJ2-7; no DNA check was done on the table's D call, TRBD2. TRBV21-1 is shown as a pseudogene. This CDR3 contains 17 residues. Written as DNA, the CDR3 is TGTGCCAGCAGCAAAGGGGTACCGGGGGAATTCTTCGGCGAGCAGTACTTC. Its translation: CASSKGVPGEFFGEQYF.

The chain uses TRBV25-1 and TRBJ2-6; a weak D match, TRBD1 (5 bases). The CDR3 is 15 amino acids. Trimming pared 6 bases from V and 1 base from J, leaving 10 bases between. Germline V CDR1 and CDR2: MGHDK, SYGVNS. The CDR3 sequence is CASSRTLSGANVLTF. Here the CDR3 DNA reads TGTGCCAGCAGCAGGACATTATCTGGGGCCAACGTCCTGACTTTC.

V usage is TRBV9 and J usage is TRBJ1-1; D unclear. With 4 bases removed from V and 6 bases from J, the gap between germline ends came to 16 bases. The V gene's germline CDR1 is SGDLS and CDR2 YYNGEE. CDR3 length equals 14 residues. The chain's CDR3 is CASSLFWEGSEAFF. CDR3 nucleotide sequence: TGTGCCAGCAGCCTATTCTGGGAGGGTTCTGAAGCTTTCTTT.

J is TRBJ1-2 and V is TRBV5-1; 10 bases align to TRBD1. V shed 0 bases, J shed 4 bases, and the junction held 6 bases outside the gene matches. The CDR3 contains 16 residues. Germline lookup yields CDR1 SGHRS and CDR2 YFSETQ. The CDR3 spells CASSLGGTGDPYGYTF. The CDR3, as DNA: TGCGCCAGCAGCTTGGGCGGGACAGGGGATCCCTATGGCTACACCTTC.

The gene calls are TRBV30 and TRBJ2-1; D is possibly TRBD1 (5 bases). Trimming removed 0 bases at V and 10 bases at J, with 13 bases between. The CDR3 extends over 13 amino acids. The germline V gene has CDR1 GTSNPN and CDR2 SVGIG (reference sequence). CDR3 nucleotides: TGTGCCTGGAGTGTAGTCAGGGCAGGAGAGCAGTTCTTC. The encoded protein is CAWSVVRAGEQFF.

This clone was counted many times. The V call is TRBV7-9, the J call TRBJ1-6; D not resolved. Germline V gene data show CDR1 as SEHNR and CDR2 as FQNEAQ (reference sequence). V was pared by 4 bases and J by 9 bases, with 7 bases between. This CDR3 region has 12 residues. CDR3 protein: CASSSARSPLHF. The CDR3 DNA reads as TGTGCCAGCAGCTCAGCGCGTTCACCCCTCCACTTT.

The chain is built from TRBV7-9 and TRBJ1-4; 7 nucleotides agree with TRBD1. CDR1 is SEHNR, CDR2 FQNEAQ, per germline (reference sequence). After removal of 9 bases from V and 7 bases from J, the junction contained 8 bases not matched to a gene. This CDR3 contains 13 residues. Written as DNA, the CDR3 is TGTGCCAGTACTGACAGGGCGCGTGAAAAACTGTTTTTT. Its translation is CASTDRAREKLFF.

In DNA, the CDR3 is TGTGCCACCAATAGACAGGGGGACTATGGCTACACCTTC. It specifies CATNRQGDYGYTF. The chain uses TRBV15 and TRBJ1-2; 9 positions match TRBD1. The CDR3 sequence is 13 residues long. The trim removed 7 bases at V and 3 bases at J, leaving 3 bases unmatched. Per germline, CDR1 LNHNV and CDR2 YYDKDF (reference sequence).

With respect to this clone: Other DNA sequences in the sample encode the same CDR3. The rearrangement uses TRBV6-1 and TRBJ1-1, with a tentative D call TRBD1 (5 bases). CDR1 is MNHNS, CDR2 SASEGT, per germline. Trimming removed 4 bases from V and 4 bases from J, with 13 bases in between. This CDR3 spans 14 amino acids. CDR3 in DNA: TGTGCCAGCAGTGCGGGGACGGGGGGCACTGAAGCTTTCTTT. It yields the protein CASSAGTGGTEAFF.

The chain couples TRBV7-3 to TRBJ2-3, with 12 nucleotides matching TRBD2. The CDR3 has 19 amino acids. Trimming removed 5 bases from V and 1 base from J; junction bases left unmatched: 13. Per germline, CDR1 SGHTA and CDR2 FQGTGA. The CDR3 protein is CASSPQRRLAGGGTDTQYF. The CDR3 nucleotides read TGTGCCAGCAGCCCACAAAGACGTCTAGCGGGGGGGGGCACAGATACGCAGTATTTT.

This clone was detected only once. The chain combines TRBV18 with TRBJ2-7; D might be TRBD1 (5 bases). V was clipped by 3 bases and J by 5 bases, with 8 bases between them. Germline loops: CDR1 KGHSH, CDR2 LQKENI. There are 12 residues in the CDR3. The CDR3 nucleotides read TGTGCCAGCTCACCGGCAGGGAACGAGCAGTACTTC. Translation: CASSPAGNEQYF.